This TCR beta chain was documented in a study of T cell responses to AZD1222 COVID-19 vaccine. General observations from the study: Nearly half of the spike-specific TCRs reportedly recognize variant regions that carry no mutations. White British people made up most donors, females outnumbered males, and clonal diversity was possibly underestimated.

The CDR3 totals 14 residues. From germline, CDR1 is SGHDT and CDR2 YYEEEE. V lost 2 bases and J 1 base, leaving 10 bases between the germline ends. Regarding this clone: Its target is unknown.

TCRdb's table, derived via immunoSEQ multiplex PCR, lists solely in-frame clones and lacks some. The data show about 150,000 clones, 90% seen once. The receptor was isolated from an adult in good health. This chain connects TRBV5-6 to TRBJ2-7, with D hard to call. Source: peripheral blood, taken on day 0 of AZD1222 vaccination. CDR3 DNA: TGTGCCAGCAGCTTTTCGCAGCCATCCTACGAGCAGTACTTC. It specifies CASSFSQPSYEQYF.